This T cell receptor beta chain comes out of a study of blood T cell repertoires in COVID-19. Original processing notes: Amplification of reference gene primers was used by the study to estimate nucleated cell counts. Produced via immunoSEQ multiplex PCR; TCRdb's table is partial and in-frame only. The V and J calls and clone size are taken from that table; D and trimming were inferred from the DNA. The data contain some 310,000 clones, 89% of them singletons. The source of this sequence is a woman younger than 45 who had recovered from COVID-19. The specimen sequenced was PBMCs or T cells enriched from blood (not recorded which).

DNA of the CDR3: TGCGCCAGCAGCCCTACAGGGCTGGGGGTCAAAAACATTCAGTACTTC. Amino acids: CASSPTGLGVKNIQYF. The rearrangement joins TRBV4-1 to TRBJ2-4, with D tentatively TRBD1 (6 bases). The CDR3 contains 16 residues. Trimming left V 4 bases short and J 3 bases short, with 16 bases between. The V gene's germline CDR1 is MGHRA and CDR2 YSYEKL.